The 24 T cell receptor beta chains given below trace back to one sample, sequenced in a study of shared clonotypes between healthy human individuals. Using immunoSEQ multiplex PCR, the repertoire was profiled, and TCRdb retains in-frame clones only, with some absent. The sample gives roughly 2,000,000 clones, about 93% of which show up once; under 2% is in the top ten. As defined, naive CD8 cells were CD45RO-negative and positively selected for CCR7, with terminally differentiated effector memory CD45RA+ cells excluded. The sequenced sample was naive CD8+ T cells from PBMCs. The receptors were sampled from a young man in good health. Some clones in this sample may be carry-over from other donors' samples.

The CDR3: CASSAIGGNTGELFF. Here the CDR3 DNA reads TGCGCCAGCAGCGCCATAGGGGGGAACACCGGGGAGCTGTTTTTT. The rearrangement joins TRBV4-1 to TRBJ2-2; D may be TRBD1 (6 bases). Germline CDR1 is MGHRA and CDR2 is YSYEKL. V lost 5 bases and J lost 1, with 11 bases in between. The CDR3 has 15 residues.

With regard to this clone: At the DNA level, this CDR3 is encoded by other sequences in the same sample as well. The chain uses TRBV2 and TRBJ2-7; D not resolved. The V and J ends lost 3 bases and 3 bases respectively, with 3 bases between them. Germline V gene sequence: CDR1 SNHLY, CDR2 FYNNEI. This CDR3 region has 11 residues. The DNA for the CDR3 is TGTGCCAGCAGTGAGAACTACGAGCAGTACTTC. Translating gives CASSENYEQYF.

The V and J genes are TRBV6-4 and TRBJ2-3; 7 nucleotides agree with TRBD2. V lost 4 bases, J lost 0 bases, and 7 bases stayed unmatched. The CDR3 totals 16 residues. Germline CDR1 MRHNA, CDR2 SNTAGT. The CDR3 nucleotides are TGTGCCAGCAGTGGGCAGGAGGGAGGGAGCACAGATACGCAGTATTTT. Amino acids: CASSGQEGGSTDTQYF.

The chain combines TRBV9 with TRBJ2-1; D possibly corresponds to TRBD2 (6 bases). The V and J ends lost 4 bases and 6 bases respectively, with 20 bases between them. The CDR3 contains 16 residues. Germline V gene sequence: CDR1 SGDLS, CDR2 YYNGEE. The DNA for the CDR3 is TGTGCCAGCAGCCTGACCGGGACTTCGCTTCCCAATGAGCAGTTCTTC. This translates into CASSLTGTSLPNEQFF.

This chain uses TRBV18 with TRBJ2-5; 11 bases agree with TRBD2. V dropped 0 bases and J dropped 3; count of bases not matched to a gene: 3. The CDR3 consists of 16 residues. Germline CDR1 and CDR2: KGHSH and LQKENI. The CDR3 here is CASSPPILAGEETQYF. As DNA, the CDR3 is TGTGCCAGCTCACCACCGATACTAGCGGGAGAAGAGACCCAGTACTTC. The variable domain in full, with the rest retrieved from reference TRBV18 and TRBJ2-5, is NAGVMQNPRHLVRRRGQEARLRCSPMKGHSHVYWYRQLPEEGLKFMVYLQKENIIDESGMPKERFSAEFPKEGPSILRIQQVVRGDSAAYFCASSPPILAGEETQYFGPGTRLLVL.

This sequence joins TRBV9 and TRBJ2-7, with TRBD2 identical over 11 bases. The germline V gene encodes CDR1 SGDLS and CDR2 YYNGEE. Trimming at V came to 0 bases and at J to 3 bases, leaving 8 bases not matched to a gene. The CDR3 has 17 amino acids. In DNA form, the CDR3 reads TGTGCCAGCAGCGTAGGGGCTAGCGGGAGGTCGAACTACGAGCAGTACTTC. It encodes CASSVGASGRSNYEQYF.

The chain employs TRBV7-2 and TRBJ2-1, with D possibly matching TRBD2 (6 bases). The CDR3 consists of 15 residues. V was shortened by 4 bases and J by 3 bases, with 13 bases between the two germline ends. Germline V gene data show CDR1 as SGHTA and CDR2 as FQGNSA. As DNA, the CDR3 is TGTGCCAGCAGCTCCCGGGACTGGGTCTACAATGAGCAGTTCTTC. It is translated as CASSSRDWVYNEQFF.

Written as DNA, the CDR3 is TGTGCCAGCAGCCCCCGCGGGAGCATGACAGATACGCAGTATTTT. This sequence encodes CASSPRGSMTDTQYF. The chain links TRBV9 to TRBJ2-3; 7 bases fit TRBD2. This CDR3 spans 15 amino acids. The V segment lost 4 bases and the J segment 3 bases; nucleotides outside the gene matches: 8. Germline assignment: CDR1 SGDLS and CDR2 YYNGEE.

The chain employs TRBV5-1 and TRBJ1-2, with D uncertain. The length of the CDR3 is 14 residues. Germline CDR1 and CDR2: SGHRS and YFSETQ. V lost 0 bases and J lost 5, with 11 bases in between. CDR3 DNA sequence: TGCGCCAGCAGCTTGGTCGCCGGATTATATGGCTACACCTTC. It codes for CASSLVAGLYGYTF.

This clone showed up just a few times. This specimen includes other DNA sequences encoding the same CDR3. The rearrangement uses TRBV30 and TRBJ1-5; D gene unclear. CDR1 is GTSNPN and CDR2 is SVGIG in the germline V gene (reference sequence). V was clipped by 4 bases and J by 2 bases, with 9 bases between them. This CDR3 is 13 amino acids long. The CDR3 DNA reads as TGTGCCTGGACCCTGGGCGGCAATCAGCCCCAGCATTTT. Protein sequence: CAWTLGGNQPQHF.

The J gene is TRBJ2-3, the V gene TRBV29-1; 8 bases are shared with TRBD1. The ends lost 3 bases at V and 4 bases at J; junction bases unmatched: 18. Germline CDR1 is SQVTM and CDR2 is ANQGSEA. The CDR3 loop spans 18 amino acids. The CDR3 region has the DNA TGCAGCGTTGAGGGTACCCCGGACAGGGTGTTTGGCGCAGATACGCAGTATTTT. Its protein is CSVEGTPDRVFGADTQYF.

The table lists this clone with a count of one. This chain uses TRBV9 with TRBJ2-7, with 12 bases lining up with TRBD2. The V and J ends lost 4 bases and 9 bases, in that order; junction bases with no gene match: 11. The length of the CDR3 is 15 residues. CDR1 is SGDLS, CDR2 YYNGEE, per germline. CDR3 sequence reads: CASSPSGGAYLGQYF. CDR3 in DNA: TGTGCCAGCAGCCCTAGCGGGGGGGCGTACTTGGGGCAGTACTTC. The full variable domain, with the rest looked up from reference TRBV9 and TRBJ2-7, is DSGVTQTPKHLITATGQRVTLRCSPRSGDLSVYWYQQSLDQGLQFLIQYYNGEERAKGNILERFSAQQFPDLHSELNLSSLELGDSALYFCASSPSGGAYLGQYFGPGTRLTVT.

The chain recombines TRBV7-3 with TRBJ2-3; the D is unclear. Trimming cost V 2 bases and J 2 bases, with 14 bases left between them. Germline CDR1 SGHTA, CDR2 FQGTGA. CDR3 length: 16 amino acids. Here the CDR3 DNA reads TGTGCCAGCAGCTTAGGTCCGGTCCGGATCACAGATACGCAGTATTTT. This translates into CASSLGPVRITDTQYF.

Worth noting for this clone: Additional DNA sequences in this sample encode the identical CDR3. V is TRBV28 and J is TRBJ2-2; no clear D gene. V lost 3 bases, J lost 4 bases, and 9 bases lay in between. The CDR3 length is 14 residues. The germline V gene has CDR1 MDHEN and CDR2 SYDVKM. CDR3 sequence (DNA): TGTGCCAGCAGTTTTTCAGGTGGCACCGGGGAGCTGTTTTTT. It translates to CASSFSGGTGELFF.

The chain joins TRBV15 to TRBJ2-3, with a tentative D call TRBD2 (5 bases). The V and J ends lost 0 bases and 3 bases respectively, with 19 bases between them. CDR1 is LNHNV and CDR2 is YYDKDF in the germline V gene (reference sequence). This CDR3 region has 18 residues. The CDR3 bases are TGTGCCACCAGCAGAGATTTCAACCTTTTCGAGGGTACAGATACGCAGTATTTT. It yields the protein CATSRDFNLFEGTDTQYF.

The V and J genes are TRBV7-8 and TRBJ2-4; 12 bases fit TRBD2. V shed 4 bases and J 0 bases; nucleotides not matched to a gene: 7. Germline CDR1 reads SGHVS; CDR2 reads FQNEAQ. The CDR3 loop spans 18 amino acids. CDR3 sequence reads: CASSSGLAGNLAKNIQYF. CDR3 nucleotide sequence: TGTGCCAGCAGCTCCGGACTAGCGGGAAATCTAGCCAAAAACATTCAGTACTTC.

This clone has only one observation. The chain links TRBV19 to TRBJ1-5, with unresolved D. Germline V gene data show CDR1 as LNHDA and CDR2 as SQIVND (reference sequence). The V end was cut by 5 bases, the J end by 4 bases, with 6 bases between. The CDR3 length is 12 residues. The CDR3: CASSFLNQPQHF. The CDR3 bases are TGTGCCAGTAGTTTCCTTAATCAGCCCCAGCATTTT.

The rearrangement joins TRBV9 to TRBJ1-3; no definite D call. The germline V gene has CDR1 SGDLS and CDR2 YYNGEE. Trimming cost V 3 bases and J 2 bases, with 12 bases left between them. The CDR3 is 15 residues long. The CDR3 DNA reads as TGTGCCAGCAGCGGTCCGGGGTTGGCTGGAAACACCATATATTTT. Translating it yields CASSGPGLAGNTIYF.

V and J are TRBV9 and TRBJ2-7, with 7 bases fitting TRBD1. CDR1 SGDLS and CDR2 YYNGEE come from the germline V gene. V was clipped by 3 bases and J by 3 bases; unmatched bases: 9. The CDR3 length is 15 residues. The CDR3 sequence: CASSEGTAVYYEQYF. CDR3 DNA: TGTGCCAGCAGCGAAGGGACAGCCGTCTACTACGAGCAGTACTTC. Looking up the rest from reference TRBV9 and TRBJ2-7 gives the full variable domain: DSGVTQTPKHLITATGQRVTLRCSPRSGDLSVYWYQQSLDQGLQFLIQYYNGEERAKGNILERFSAQQFPDLHSELNLSSLELGDSALYFCASSEGTAVYYEQYFGPGTRLTVT.

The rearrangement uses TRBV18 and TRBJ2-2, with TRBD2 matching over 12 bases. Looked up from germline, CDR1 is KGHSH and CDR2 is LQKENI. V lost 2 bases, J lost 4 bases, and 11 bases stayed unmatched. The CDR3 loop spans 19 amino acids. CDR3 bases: TGTGCCAGCTCACCATCCTCGGGACTAGCGGGCCTCAGCACCGGGGAGCTGTTTTTT. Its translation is CASSPSSGLAGLSTGELFF.

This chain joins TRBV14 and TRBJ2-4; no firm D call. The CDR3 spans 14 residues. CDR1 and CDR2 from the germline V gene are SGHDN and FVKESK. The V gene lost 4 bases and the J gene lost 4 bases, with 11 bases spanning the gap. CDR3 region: CASSPTVGKNIQYF. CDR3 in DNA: TGTGCCAGCAGCCCCACTGTAGGAAAAAACATTCAGTACTTC.

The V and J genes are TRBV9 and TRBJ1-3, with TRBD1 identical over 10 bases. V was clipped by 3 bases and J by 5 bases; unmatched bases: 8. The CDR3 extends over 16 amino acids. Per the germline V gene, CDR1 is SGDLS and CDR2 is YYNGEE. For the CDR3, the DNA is TGTGCCAGCAGCGGAAGGGGACAGGGGATCAGAAACACCATATATTTT. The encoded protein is CASSGRGQGIRNTIYF.

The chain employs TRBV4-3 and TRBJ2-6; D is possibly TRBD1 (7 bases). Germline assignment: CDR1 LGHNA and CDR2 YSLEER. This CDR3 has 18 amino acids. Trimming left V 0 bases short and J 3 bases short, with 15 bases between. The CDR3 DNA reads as TGCGCCAGCAGCCAAGATACGGAGGGGGCCAGTGGGGCCAACGTCCTGACTTTC. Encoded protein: CASSQDTEGASGANVLTF.

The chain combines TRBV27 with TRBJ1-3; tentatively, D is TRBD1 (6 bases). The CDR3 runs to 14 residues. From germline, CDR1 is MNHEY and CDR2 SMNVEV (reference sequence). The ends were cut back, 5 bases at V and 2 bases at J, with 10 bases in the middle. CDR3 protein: CASSIGGTGNTIYF. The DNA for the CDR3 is TGTGCCAGCAGTATAGGGGGGACTGGAAACACCATATATTTT.